One sample yielded the 13 T cell receptor beta chains listed below, sequenced in a study of T-cell reconstitution after alpha-beta-depleted transplantation in children. It was with unique molecular identifiers that the TCRbeta library was prepared. TCRdb fed the PCR reads into MiXCR, producing one record per CDR3 protein. The repertoire consists of some 830,000 distinct CDR3 sequences, with less than 20% occurring once and the leading ten covering roughly 5%. The sequencing here drew on PBMCs, mostly from graft donor cells, taken 360 days after TCRalphabeta/CD19-depleted stem cell transplant. The receptors come from a male patient between 5 and 17 years old who had a stem cell transplant for acute lymphoblastic leukemia, so the T cells may come from the graft donor.

The table lists this clonotype with a few counts. J is TRBJ2-3 and V is TRBV6-2 or TRBV6-3; tentatively, D is TRBD1 or TRBD2 (5 bases each). This CDR3 comprises 14 residues. Germline-derived CDR1 and CDR2 are MNHEY and SVGEGT. Trimming pared 7 bases from V and 0 bases from J, leaving 11 bases between. The CDR3 DNA reads TGTGCCAGCAACTACAGGACTAGCACAGATACGCAGTATTTT. Its translation: CASNYRTSTDTQYF.

This chain uses TRBV10-3 with TRBJ2-7; D gene ambiguous. V shed 2 bases and J shed 4 bases, with 6 bases lying between them. This CDR3 is 12 amino acids long. From germline, CDR1 is ENHRY and CDR2 SYGVKD. The CDR3 is CAISEIGYEQYF. Here the CDR3 DNA reads TGTGCCATCAGTGAGATAGGGTACGAGCAGTACTTC.

This clonotype has just a few counts. V usage is TRBV15 and J usage is TRBJ2-5; tentatively, D is TRBD2 (6 bases). This CDR3 has 16 residues. The V and J ends lost 5 bases and 4 bases respectively, with 20 bases between them. Germline V gives CDR1 LNHNV, CDR2 YYDKDF (reference sequence). The CDR3 bases are TGTGCCACCAGCCCCTTCCGGGAGCCGAAGGGAGAGACCCAGTACTTC. It specifies CATSPFREPKGETQYF.

This clonotype was found a few times. An end of the junction differs from the germline gene, which may be a read error. For the CDR3, the DNA is TGTGCCAGCAGCCAAGCGGCGAGAGAGGTCTTC. Its translation: CASSQAAREVF. The chain employs TRBV3-1 and TRBJ2-1, with D uncertain. The CDR3 has 11 amino acids. CDR1 LGHDT and CDR2 YNNKEL come from the germline V gene (reference sequence).

This clonotype was counted a few times. This chain links TRBV7-6 with TRBJ2-2; TRBD2 aligns across 8 bases. J was trimmed by 5 bases and V by 5 bases; bases with no gene match: 19. CDR1 SGHVS and CDR2 FNYEAQ come from the germline V gene. The CDR3 is 19 residues long. CDR3 in amino acids: CASSLLDTQALAETGELFF. The CDR3 nucleotides are TGTGCCAGCAGCCTCTTGGACACCCAGGCACTAGCGGAAACCGGGGAGCTGTTTTTT.

Ten or more counts support this clonotype. The genes are TRBV12-3 or TRBV12-4 and TRBJ2-1; D call uncertain. The CDR3 runs to 13 residues. V was cut by 6 bases and J by 0 bases, with 6 bases left in between. The DNA for the CDR3 is TGTGCCAGCAGCTTCGGCTCCTACAATGAGCAGTTCTTC. Its protein is CASSFGSYNEQFF.

This chain connects TRBV7-9 to TRBJ2-1; TRBD2 matches at 9 bases. CDR1 and CDR2 (germline): SEHNR, FQNEAQ (reference sequence). CDR3 length equals 16 residues. Trimming took 0 bases from V and 4 from J; bases not matched to a gene: 4. The CDR3 loop reads CASSLARGRGYNEQFF. The CDR3 coding sequence is TGTGCCAGCAGCTTAGCGCGCGGGAGGGGGTACAATGAGCAGTTCTTC.

The chain couples TRBV30 to TRBJ2-7; D may be TRBD2 (6 bases). The CDR3 runs 14 residues. The V gene lost 4 bases and the J gene lost 0 bases, with 13 bases spanning the gap. Germline V CDR1 and CDR2: GTSNPN, SVGIG (reference sequence). CDR3 loop: CAWKRGVSSYEQYF. CDR3 DNA sequence: TGTGCCTGGAAACGCGGGGTAAGCTCCTACGAGCAGTACTTC.

This chain joins TRBV12-3 or TRBV12-4 and TRBJ2-1, with D hard to call. The ends were cut back, 3 bases at V and 5 bases at J, with 8 bases in the middle. The CDR3 runs to 13 residues. CDR3 coding DNA: TGTGCCAGCAGTTTTCGTCCGAACAATGAGCAGTTCTTC. The encoded protein is CASSFRPNNEQFF.

The J gene is TRBJ2-7, the V gene TRBV7-8; TRBD2 aligns across 14 bases. Germline CDR1 SGHVS, CDR2 FQNEAQ. The CDR3 runs 17 residues. Trimming cost V 3 bases and J 3 bases; bases outside gene matches: 7. The CDR3 DNA reads as TGTGCCAGCAGCTTGGGACTAGCGGGAGAACTGAGCTACGAGCAGTACTTC. Its translation: CASSLGLAGELSYEQYF. Variable domain in full (rest from reference TRBV7-8 and TRBJ2-7): GAGVSQSPRYKVAKRGQDVALRCDPISGHVSLFWYQQALGQGPEFLTYFQNEAQLDKSGLPSDRFFAERPEGSVSTLKIQRTQQEDSAVYLCASSLGLAGELSYEQYFGPGTRLTVT.

The chain links TRBV20-1 to TRBJ1-2, with D unclear. Germline assignment: CDR1 DFQATT and CDR2 SNEGSKA (reference sequence). The CDR3 has 11 amino acids. V lost 8 bases to trimming and J lost 3 bases, with 10 bases between them. The CDR3 bases are TGCAGTACCGGCCTTCACTATGGCTACACCTTC. It codes for CSTGLHYGYTF.

This sequence joins TRBV24-1 and TRBJ2-1; 7 positions match TRBD1. V was pared by 3 bases and J by 10 bases, with 8 bases of the junction left unmatched. CDR3 size: 14 residues. Germline CDR1 is KGHDR and CDR2 is SFDVKD. The CDR3 DNA reads TGTGCCACCAGTGATACAGGGGTTTCCAAAGAGCAGTTCTTC. This sequence encodes CATSDTGVSKEQFF.

This sequence joins TRBV20-1 and TRBJ2-7, with D possibly TRBD1 on 5 matching bases. The CDR3 covers 13 residues. Deletions cut 2 bases from V and 2 bases from J, with 10 bases between. Per the germline V gene, CDR1 is DFQATT and CDR2 is SNEGSKA (reference sequence). The chain's CDR3 is CSARSQGPYEQYF. The CDR3 DNA reads as TGCAGTGCTAGAAGTCAGGGCCCCTACGAGCAGTACTTC.